One sample yielded the 20 T cell receptor beta chains listed below, sequenced in a study of CD8+CD57+ T cells in acquired aplastic anemia listed by TCRdb under 2018. Expansion of CD8+CD57+ cells had been shown by flow cytometry in the patients chosen for sequencing. Sequencing used an Illumina HiSeq 2000. Genomic DNA served as template for TCR beta VDJ combination and CDR3 sequence profiling. TCRdb trimmed public reads at Q25 via fastp, called clones via MiXCR and kept in-frame beta chains. Rows with a matching CDR3 protein are joined into one entry that keeps the most common DNA and genes. The sample yields over 150,000 distinct CDR3 sequences; 71% were counted once. Roughly half of the sample rests with the top ten. The sequencing sample was made of sorted CD4+, CD8+, or CD8+CD57+ T cells (not recorded which) from PBMCs. The receptor source for this set is a human donor with aplastic anemia.

The gene calls are TRBV6-4 and TRBJ2-7, with D tentatively TRBD1 (6 bases). The CDR3 is 16 amino acids. Germline V lookup: CDR1 MRHNA, CDR2 SNTAGT. V was shortened by 6 bases and J by 2 bases, with 20 bases between the two germline ends. The CDR3 DNA follows: TGTGCCAGCAGCCCGACCAACCCAGGGGCTACCTACGAGCAGTACTTC. Translating gives CASSPTNPGATYEQYF.

The genes are TRBV20-1 and TRBJ2-7, with D hard to call. The germline gives CDR1 DFQATT, CDR2 SNEGSKA (reference sequence). The CDR3 consists of 12 residues. V was pared by 5 bases and J by 4 bases, with 12 bases between. CDR3 residues: CSAQPEDYEQYF. The CDR3 region has the DNA TGCAGTGCTCAGCCCGAGGATTACGAGCAGTACTTC.

V gene TRBV2 combines with J gene TRBJ1-5; 7 nucleotides agree with TRBD1. V was clipped by 3 bases and J by 3 bases; unmatched bases: 8. This CDR3 is built from 16 residues. Germline V CDR1 and CDR2: SNHLY, FYNNEI. CDR3 sequence: CASSDQGVGDNQPQHF. The CDR3 coding sequence is TGTGCCAGCAGTGACCAGGGGGTCGGTGACAATCAGCCCCAGCATTTT.

This clonotype has a handful of counts. The V call is TRBV2, the J call TRBJ2-7, with D possibly being TRBD1 (5 bases). CDR1 SNHLY and CDR2 FYNNEI come from the germline V gene. The V gene lost 4 bases and the J gene lost 0 bases, with 13 bases spanning the gap. This CDR3 spans 15 amino acids. The chain's CDR3 is CASSGRQLSSYEQYF. In DNA form, the CDR3 reads TGTGCCAGCAGTGGCCGACAGCTGAGCTCCTACGAGCAGTACTTC. Using reference TRBV2 and TRBJ2-7 for the parts outside the CDR3, the full variable domain is EPEVTQTPSHQVTQMGQEVILRCVPISNHLYFYWYRQILGQKVEFLVSFYNNEISEKSEIFDDQFSVERPDGSNFTLKIRSTKLEDSAMYFCASSGRQLSSYEQYFGPGTRLTVT.

The CDR3 is CASSLARHNEQFF. The DNA for the CDR3 is TGTGCCAGCAGCTTAGCTCGGCACAATGAGCAGTTCTTC. The chain couples TRBV7-2 to TRBJ2-1; D unclear. Germline-derived CDR1 and CDR2 are SGHTA and FQGNSA. This CDR3 contains 13 residues. Trimming pared 0 bases from V and 5 bases from J, leaving 5 bases between.

This clonotype appeared a few times. The rearrangement uses TRBV7-3 and TRBJ2-3, with D tentatively TRBD2 (5 bases). V shed 1 base and J shed 3 bases, with 5 bases lying between them. This CDR3 has 13 residues. Looked up from germline, CDR1 is SGHTA and CDR2 is FQGTGA. The CDR3, as DNA: TGTGCCAGCAGCTTAAGCGGGACAGATACGCAGTATTTT. Translation gives CASSLSGTDTQYF.

Comment on this clonotype: This may arise from a read error, as a much more abundant clone is one base away. The V and J genes are TRBV28 and TRBJ1-6; D gene uncertain. The V end lost 5 bases, the J end lost 0 bases, and 11 bases lay between the germline ends. The CDR3 is made up of 16 amino acids. Germline CDR1 is MDHEN and CDR2 is SYDVKM. CDR3 in DNA: TGTGCCAGCAGTCTAGTCTGGAGCTCCTATAATTCACCCCTCCACTTT. Its protein product is CASSLVWSSYNSPLHF.

The chain joins TRBV20-1 to TRBJ2-5, with D possibly TRBD1 on 5 matching bases. Germline V lookup: CDR1 DFQATT, CDR2 SNEGSKA (reference sequence). Trimming cost V 6 bases and J 0 bases, with 11 bases left between them. The CDR3 has 13 residues. CDR3 amino acids: CSAKIGDQETQYF. The CDR3 DNA reads as TGCAGTGCGAAAATAGGGGACCAAGAGACCCAGTACTTC.

This chain joins TRBV7-2 and TRBJ2-3; no definite D call. Trimming removed 1 base at V and 4 bases at J, with 6 bases between. From germline, CDR1 is SGHTA and CDR2 FQGNSA. The CDR3 covers 13 residues. CDR3 bases: TGTGCCAGCAGCTTAGGTGTCTCAGATACGCAGTATTTT. It is translated as CASSLGVSDTQYF.

The chain employs TRBV20-1 and TRBJ2-1, with D possibly being TRBD2 (5 bases). The V and J ends lost 4 bases and 2 bases respectively, with 15 bases between them. CDR1 is DFQATT, CDR2 SNEGSKA, per germline (reference sequence). The CDR3 has 15 amino acids. The CDR3 sequence: CSATPPGITYNEQFF. The CDR3 region has the DNA TGCAGTGCTACCCCTCCGGGGATTACCTACAATGAGCAGTTCTTC.

The V and J genes are TRBV24-1 and TRBJ1-2; 9 bases map to TRBD1. This CDR3 has 14 amino acids. The germline CDR1 and CDR2 sequences are KGHDR and SFDVKD. V lost 4 bases, J lost 8 bases, and 7 bases stayed unmatched. CDR3: CATSETGQGKGYTF. The DNA of the CDR3 is TGTGCCACCAGTGAGACGGGACAGGGAAAAGGCTACACCTTC.

This clonotype came up a few times. The rearrangement uses TRBV7-2 and TRBJ2-3; D gene ambiguous. V dropped 6 bases and J dropped 1 base, with 14 bases sitting between them. Germline V gene data show CDR1 as SGHTA and CDR2 as FQGNSA. The CDR3 consists of 15 residues. DNA of the CDR3: TGTGCCAGCAGTAACAACTTGCTCCGCACAGATACGCAGTATTTT. Amino acids: CASSNNLLRTDTQYF.

The CDR3 bases are TGCAGTGCTTGGACTAGCGGGAGTCACGAGCAGTACTTC. Encoded protein: CSAWTSGSHEQYF. V gene TRBV20-1 combines with J gene TRBJ2-7; 13 positions agree with TRBD2. The V gene's germline CDR1 is DFQATT and CDR2 SNEGSKA (reference sequence). CDR3 length: 13 amino acids. V dropped 5 bases and J dropped 5; count of bases not matched to a gene: 3.

This clonotype showed up just once. This chain joins TRBV15 and TRBJ2-7, with 7 bases lining up with TRBD1. This CDR3 has 15 residues. The V gene's germline CDR1 is LNHNV and CDR2 YYDKDF (reference sequence). Trimming took 0 bases from V and 3 from J; bases not matched to a gene: 5. CDR3 residues: CATSRDRPGGYEQYF. The CDR3 coding sequence is TGTGCCACCAGCAGAGATCGGCCAGGGGGCTACGAGCAGTACTTC.

V usage is TRBV7-9 and J usage is TRBJ1-5; no definite D call. Trimming removed 3 bases from V and 7 bases from J, with 7 bases in between. Looked up from germline, CDR1 is SEHNR and CDR2 is FQNEAQ (reference sequence). The CDR3 extends over 12 amino acids. Here the CDR3 DNA reads TGTGCCAGCAGCTTGGCCCGGCAGCCCCAGCATTTT. Translation gives CASSLARQPQHF.

The gene calls are TRBV2 and TRBJ2-7; D unresolved. Trimming stripped 7 bases from V and 0 bases from J, with 16 bases between. This CDR3 spans 15 amino acids. CDR1 and CDR2 from the germline V gene are SNHLY and FYNNEI. CDR3 sequence reads: CASMTGPSASYEQYF. The CDR3 nucleotides read TGTGCCAGCATGACCGGGCCCAGCGCCTCCTACGAGCAGTACTTC.

The count of this clonotype is one. The chain employs TRBV7-9 and TRBJ2-5; D ambiguous. CDR1 SEHNR and CDR2 FQNEAQ come from the germline V gene (reference sequence). V dropped 5 bases and J dropped 11 bases, with 12 bases sitting between them. This CDR3 spans 11 amino acids. The CDR3: CASSLITFQYF. The DNA of the CDR3 is TGTGCCAGCAGCCTAATAACGTTTCAGTACTTC.

This clonotype was counted a few times. The chain links TRBV20-1 to TRBJ1-4; 7 nucleotides match TRBD1. The CDR3 is made up of 14 amino acids. Unmatched junction bases numbered 8, after V lost 3 bases and J lost 7 bases. Germline lookup yields CDR1 DFQATT and CDR2 SNEGSKA (reference sequence). The CDR3 DNA follows: TGCAGTGCTAGGGGGGACAGCACGGCTGAAAAACTGTTTTTT. It is translated as CSARGDSTAEKLFF.

This clonotype has only a few counts. This may arise from a read error, as a much more abundant clone is one base away. J is TRBJ2-2 and V is TRBV6-4, with D maybe TRBD1 (6 bases). The CDR3 totals 15 residues. Germline CDR1 reads MRHNA; CDR2 reads SNTAGT. CDR3 DNA: TGTGTCAGCAGTGACCCAGGGGAAAACACCGGGGAGCTGTTTTTT. This codes for CVSSDPGENTGELFF.

Of note for this clonotype: The junction shows a germline mismatch at one end, possibly a read error. The chain is built from TRBV5-4 and TRBJ2-7; 9 bases map to TRBD1. CDR1 SGHNT and CDR2 YYREEE come from the germline V gene (reference sequence). CDR3 length: 16 amino acids. CDR3 coding DNA: TGTGCCAGCGGCTTGTACGAGGGGACAGGGAGTTACGAGCAGTACTTC. Amino acid sequence: CASGLYEGTGSYEQYF.